A single sample gave rise to the 2 T cell receptor beta chains below, sequenced in a study of radiotherapy plus CTLA-4 blockade in lung cancer. The protocol was immunoSEQ multiplex PCR, while the TCRdb copy is restricted to in-frame clones and leaves out a portion. There are some 110,000 clones in the sample; 90% occur only once, and roughly 6.9% lies in the top ten. This specimen was peripheral blood, taken from a patient treated with radiotherapy plus ipilimumab. All receptors derive from a human donor with non-small cell lung cancer that progressed on radiotherapy plus ipilimumab.

The V and J genes are TRBV28 and TRBJ2-5; perhaps TRBD2 as D (5 bases). Trimming took off 7 bases at V and 4 bases at J, with 7 bases between the two ends. Germline CDR1 and CDR2: MDHEN and SYDVKM. The CDR3 spans 11 residues. The CDR3 DNA reads as TGTGCCAGCAAGAGGGTAGAGACCCAGTACTTC. As protein: CASKRVETQYF.

The V and J genes are TRBV6-5 and TRBJ2-6; D is possibly TRBD2 (6 bases). This CDR3 spans 14 amino acids. Germline CDR1 is MNHEY and CDR2 is SVGAGI. The V and J ends lost 8 bases and 4 bases respectively, with 12 bases between them. CDR3 coding DNA: TGTGCCAGCCGGAGGGGTACCGGGGCCAACGTCCTGACTTTC. It translates to CASRRGTGANVLTF.